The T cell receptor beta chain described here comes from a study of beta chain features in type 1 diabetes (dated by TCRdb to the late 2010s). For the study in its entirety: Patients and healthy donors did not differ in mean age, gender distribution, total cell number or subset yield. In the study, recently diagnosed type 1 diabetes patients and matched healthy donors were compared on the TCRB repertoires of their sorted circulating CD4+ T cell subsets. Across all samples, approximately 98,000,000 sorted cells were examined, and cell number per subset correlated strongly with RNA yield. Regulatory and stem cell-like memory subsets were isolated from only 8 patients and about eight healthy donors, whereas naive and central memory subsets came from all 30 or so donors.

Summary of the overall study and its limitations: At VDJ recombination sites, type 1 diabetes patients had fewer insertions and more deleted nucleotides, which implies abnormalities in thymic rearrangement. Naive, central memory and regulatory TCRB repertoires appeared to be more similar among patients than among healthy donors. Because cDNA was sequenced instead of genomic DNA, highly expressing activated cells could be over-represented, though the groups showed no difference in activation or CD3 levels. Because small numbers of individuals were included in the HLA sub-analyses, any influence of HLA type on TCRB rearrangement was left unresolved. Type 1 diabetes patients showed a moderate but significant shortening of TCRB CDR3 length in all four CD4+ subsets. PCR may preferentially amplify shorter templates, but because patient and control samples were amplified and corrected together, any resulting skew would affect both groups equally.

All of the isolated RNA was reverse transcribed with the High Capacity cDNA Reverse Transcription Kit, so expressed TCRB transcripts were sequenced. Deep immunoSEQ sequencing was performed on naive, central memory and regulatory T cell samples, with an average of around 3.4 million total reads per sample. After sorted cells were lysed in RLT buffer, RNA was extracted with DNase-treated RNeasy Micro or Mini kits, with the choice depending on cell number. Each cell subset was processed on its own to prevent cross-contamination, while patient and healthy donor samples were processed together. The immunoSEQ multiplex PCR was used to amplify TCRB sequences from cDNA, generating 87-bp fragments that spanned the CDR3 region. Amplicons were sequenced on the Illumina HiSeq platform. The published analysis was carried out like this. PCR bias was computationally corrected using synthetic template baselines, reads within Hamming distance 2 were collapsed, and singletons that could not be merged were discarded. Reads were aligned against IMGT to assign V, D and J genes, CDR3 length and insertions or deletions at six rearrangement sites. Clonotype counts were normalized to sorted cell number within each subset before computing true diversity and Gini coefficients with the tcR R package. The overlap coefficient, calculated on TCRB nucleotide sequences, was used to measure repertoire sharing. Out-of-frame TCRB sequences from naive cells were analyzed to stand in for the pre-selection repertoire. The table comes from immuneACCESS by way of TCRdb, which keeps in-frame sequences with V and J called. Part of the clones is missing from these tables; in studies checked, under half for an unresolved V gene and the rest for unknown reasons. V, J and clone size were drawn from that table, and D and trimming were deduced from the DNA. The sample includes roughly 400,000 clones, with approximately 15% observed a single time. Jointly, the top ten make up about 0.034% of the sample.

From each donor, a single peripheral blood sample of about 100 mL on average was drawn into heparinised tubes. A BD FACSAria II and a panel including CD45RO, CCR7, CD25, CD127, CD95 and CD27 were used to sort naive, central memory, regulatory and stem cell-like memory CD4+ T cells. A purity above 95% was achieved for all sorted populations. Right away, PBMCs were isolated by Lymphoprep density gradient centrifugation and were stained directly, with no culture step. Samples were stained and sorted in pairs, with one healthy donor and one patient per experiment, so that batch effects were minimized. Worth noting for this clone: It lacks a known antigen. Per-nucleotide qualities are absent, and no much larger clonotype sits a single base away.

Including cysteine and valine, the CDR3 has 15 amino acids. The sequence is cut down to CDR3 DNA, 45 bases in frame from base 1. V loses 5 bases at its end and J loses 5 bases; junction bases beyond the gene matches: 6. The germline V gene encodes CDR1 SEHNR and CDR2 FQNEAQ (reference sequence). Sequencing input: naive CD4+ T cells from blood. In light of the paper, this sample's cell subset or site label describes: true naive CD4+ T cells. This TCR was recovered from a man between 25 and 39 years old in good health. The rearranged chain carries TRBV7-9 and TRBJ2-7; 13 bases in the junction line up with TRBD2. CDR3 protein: CASSPIGTSGNEQYV. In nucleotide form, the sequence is TGTGCCAGCAGCCCCATAGGGACTAGCGGGAACGAGCAGTACGTC.